The clone carrying this TCR beta chain has only one observation. Clones were read by immunoSEQ multiplex PCR, and TCRdb kept only the in-frame ones, dropping some. The top ten clones hold 3.5% of a sample with some 50,000 clones, 88% of them seen once. There are 14 residues in the CDR3. V was pared by 5 bases and J by 4 bases, with 6 bases of the junction left unmatched. The germline CDR1 and CDR2 sequences are MNHEY and SVGAGI. This record comes from a study of blood T cell repertoires in COVID-19. On the study more broadly: Sources were T cells, B-cell-depleted T cells, or PBMCs; the material itself was cDNA or gDNA.

The chain uses TRBV6-5 and TRBJ2-5; TRBD1 matches at 8 bases. The receptor's source is a human donor in a cohort sampled during active COVID-19. The sequenced sample consisted of peripheral blood. In nucleotides, the CDR3 is TGTGCCAGCAGTCCCCGTGGACAGGGAGAGACCCAGTACTTC. Protein sequence: CASSPRGQGETQYF.